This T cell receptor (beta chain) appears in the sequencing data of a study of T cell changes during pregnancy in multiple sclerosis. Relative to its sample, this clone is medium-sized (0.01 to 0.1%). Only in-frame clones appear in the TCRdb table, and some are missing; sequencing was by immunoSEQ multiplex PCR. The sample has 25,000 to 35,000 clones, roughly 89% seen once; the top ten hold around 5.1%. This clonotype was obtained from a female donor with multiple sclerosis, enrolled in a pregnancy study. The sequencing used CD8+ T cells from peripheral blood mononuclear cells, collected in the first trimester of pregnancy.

The CDR3 spells CASKRTGVTDTQYF. CDR3 DNA: TGTGCCAGCAAAAGGACAGGGGTGACAGATACGCAGTATTTT. The genes are TRBV28 and TRBJ2-3; TRBD1 agrees at 9 bases. The CDR3 extends over 14 amino acids. Germline CDR1 is MDHEN and CDR2 is SYDVKM. J lost 3 bases, V lost 7 bases, and 5 bases had no gene match. Supplemented by reference TRBV28 and TRBJ2-3, the full variable domain reads DVKVTQSSRYLVKRTGEKVFLECVQDMDHENMFWYRQDPGLGLRLIYFSYDVKMKEKGDIPEGYSVSREKKERFSLILESASTNQTSMYLCASKRTGVTDTQYFGPGTRLTVL.